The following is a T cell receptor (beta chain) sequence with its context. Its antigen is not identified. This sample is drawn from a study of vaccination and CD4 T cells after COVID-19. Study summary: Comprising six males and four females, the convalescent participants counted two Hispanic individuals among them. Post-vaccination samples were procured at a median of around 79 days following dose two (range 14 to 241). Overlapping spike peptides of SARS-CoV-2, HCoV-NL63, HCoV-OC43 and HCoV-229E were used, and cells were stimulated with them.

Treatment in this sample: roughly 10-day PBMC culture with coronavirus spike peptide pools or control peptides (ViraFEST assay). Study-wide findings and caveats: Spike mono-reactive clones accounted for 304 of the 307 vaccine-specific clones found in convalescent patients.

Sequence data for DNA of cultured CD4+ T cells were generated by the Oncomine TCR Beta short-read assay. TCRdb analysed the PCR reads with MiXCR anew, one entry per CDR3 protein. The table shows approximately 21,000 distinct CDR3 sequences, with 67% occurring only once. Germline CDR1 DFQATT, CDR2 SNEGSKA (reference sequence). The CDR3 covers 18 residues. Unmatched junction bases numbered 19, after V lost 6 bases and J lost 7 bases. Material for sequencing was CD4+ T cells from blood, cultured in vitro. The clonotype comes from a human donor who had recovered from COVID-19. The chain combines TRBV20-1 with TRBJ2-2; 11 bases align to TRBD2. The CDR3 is CSAKRRRLLAGAGGELFF. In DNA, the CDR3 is TGCAGTGCGAAAAGGCGGAGGTTACTAGCGGGAGCGGGCGGGGAGCTGTTTTTT.